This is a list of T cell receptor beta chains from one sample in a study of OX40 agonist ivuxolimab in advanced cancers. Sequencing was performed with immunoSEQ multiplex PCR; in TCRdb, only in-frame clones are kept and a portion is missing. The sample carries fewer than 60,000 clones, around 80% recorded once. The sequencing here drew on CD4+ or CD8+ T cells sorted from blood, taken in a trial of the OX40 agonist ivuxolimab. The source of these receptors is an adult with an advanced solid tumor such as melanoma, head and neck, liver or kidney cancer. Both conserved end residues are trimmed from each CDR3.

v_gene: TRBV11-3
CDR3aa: ASSLGGPHTDTQY

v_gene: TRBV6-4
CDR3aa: ASSARPGNEQF

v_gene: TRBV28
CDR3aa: ASSSPSGITDTQY

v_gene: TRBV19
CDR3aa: ASSSYLRGISYNEQF

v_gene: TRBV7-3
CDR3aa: ASSLKGKGNNEQF

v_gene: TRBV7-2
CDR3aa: ASSPLGLSNEKLF

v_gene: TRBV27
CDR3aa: ASSPGIVSNQPQH

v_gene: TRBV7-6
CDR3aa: ASSWGGTRQETQY

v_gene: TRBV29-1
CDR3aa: SVGGNTRGQPQH

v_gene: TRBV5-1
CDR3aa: ASSTGQANSPLH

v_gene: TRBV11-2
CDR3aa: ASSPSTGERGYT

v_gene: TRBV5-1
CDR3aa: ASSGGHTSGANVLT

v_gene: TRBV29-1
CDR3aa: SVEGTLPYEQY

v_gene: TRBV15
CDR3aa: ATSRDGAPNAPLH

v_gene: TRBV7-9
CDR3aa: ASSSPGEDGYT

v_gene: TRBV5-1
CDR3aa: ASSLDGRAGGYT

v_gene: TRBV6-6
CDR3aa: ASSTDITDGNEQF

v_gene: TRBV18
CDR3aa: ASSRTGTANTEAF

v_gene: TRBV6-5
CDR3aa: ASSTTYPNTEAF

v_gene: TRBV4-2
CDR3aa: ASSLASRGNTGELF

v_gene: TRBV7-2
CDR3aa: ASSLVRDGGYT

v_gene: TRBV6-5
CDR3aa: ASSPLARAHNEQF

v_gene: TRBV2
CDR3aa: ASSYTGGEYGYT

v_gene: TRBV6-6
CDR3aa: ASRQGLNQPQH

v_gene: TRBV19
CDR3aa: ASSRDRVNDNEQF

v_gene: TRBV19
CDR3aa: ASRGPVGSYEQY

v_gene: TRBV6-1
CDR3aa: ASSSTGVGTEAF

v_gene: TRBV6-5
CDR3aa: ASSYIGSSGNTIY

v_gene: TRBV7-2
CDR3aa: ASSLVGGLRSYEQY

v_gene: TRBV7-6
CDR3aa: ASSHRRGENYGYT

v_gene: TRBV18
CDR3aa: ASSDGRAQY

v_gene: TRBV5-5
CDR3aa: ASSFTWGMNTEAF

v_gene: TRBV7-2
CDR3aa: ASSGIRQPQH

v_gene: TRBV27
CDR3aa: ASSEDRRYLTQH

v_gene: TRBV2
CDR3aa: ASSGADTQY

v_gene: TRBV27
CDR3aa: ASSLRPTGEKLF

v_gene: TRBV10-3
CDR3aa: AISEFDRGSGNTIY

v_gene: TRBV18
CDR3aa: ASSPPSGYKGNQPQH

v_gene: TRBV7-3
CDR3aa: ASSLIGGIKNNEQF

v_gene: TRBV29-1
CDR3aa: SVAEKRTGELF

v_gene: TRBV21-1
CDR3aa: ASRGLAFSYEQY

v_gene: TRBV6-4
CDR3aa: ASSDVKTGLDQPQH

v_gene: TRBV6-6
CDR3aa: ASREDGTTYEQY

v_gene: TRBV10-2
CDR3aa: ASNLAGGSPEQF

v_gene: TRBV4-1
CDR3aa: ASSQDVTGAYNEQF

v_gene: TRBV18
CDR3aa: ASSPTPNTEAF

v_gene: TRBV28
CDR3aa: ASSLRGGQETQY

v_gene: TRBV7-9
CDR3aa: ASSLGASGGSTDTQY

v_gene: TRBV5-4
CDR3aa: ASNRDRVLNTEAF

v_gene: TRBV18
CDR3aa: ASSPRGTGMGNEQF

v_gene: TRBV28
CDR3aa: ASTPGGAYNEQF

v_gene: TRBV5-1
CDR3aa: ASSTPQGSSGELF

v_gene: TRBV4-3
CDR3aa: ASSQARAMNTEAF

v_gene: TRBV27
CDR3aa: ASRGTGIDGYT

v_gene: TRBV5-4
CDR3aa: ASSTGPQGSEQF